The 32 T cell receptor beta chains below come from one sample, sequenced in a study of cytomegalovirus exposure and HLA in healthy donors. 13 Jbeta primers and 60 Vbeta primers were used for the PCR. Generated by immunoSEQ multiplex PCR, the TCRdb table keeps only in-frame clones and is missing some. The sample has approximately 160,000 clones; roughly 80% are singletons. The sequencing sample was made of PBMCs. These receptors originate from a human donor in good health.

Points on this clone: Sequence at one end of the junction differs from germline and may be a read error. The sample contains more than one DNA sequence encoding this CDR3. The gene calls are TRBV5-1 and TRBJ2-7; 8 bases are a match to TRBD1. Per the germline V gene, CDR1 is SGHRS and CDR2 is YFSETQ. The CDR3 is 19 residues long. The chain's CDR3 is CASSLFFGGADRDAYEQYF. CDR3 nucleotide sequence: TGCGCCAGTAGCTTGTTTTTTGGCGGAGCGGACAGGGACGCCTACGAGCAGTACTTC.

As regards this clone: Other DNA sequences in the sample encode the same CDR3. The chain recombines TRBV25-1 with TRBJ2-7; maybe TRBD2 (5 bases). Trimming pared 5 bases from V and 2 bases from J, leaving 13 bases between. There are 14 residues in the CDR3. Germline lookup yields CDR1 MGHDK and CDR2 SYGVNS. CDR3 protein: CASSLAGGTYEQYF. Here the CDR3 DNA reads TGTGCCAGCAGTCTGGCAGGAGGCACCTACGAGCAGTACTTC.

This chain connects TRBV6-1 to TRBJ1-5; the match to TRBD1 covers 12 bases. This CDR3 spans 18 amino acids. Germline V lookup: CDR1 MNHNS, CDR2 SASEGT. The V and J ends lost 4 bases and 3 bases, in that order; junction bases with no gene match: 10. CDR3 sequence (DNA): TGTGCCAGCAGTGGGGGACCGGGACAGGGGGCTTACAATCAGCCCCAGCATTTT. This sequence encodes CASSGGPGQGAYNQPQHF.

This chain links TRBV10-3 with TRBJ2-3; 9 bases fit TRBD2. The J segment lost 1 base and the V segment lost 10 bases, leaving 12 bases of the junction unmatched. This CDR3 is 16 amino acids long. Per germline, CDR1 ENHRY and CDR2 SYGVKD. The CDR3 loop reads CANSPWRGGGTDTQYF. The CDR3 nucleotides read TGTGCCAACTCCCCGTGGCGGGGGGGCGGCACAGATACGCAGTATTTT.

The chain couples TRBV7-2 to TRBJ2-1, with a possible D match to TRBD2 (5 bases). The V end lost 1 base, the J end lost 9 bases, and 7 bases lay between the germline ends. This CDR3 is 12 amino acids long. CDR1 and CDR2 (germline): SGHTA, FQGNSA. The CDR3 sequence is CASSLGAGEQFF. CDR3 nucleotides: TGTGCCAGCAGCTTAGGGGCGGGTGAGCAGTTCTTC. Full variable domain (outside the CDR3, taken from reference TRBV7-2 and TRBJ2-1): GAGVSQSPSNKVTEKGKDVELRCDPISGHTALYWYRQSLGQGLEFLIYFQGNSAPDKSGLPSDRFSAERTGGSVSTLTIQRTQQEDSAVYLCASSLGAGEQFFGPGTRLTVL.

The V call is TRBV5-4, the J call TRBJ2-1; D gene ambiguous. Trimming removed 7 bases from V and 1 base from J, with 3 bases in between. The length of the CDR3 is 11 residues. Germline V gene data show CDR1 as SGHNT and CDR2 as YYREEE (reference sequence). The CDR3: CASRSYNEQFF. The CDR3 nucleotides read TGTGCCAGCCGGTCCTACAATGAGCAGTTCTTC.

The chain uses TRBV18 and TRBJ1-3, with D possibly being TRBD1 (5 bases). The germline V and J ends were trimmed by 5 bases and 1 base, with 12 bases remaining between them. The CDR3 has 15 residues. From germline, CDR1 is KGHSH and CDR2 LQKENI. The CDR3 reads CASSNSPGSGNTIYF. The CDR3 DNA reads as TGTGCCAGCTCAAACAGTCCAGGGTCTGGAAACACCATATATTTT.

For the CDR3, the DNA is TGTGCCAGCAGCCAAGTTTCGCGGGAGCAGTACTTC. It translates to CASSQVSREQYF. The chain couples TRBV14 to TRBJ2-7; D ambiguous. The CDR3 runs to 12 residues. Germline CDR1 SGHDN, CDR2 FVKESK. V was trimmed by 1 base and J by 7 bases, leaving 8 bases between them. The full variable domain, with the rest looked up from reference TRBV14 and TRBJ2-7, is EAGVTQFPSHSVIEKGQTVTLRCDPISGHDNLYWYRRVMGKEIKFLLHFVKESKQDESGMPNNRFLAERTGGTYSTLKVQPAELEDSGVYFCASSQVSREQYFGPGTRLTVT.

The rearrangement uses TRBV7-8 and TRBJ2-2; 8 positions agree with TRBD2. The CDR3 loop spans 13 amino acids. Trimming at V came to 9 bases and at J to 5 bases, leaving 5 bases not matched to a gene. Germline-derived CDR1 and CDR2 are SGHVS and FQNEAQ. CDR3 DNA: TGTGCCAGTCCCGGGGGGGGGACCGGGGAGCTGTTTTTT. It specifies CASPGGGTGELFF.

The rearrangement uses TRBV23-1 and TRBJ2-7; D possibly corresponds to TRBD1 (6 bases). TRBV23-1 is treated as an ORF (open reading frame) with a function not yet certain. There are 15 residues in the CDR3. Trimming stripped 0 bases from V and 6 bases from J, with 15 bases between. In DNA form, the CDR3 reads TGCGCCAGCAGTCAATCGAGGGCAGGGGCGATCGAGCAGTACTTC. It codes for CASSQSRAGAIEQYF.

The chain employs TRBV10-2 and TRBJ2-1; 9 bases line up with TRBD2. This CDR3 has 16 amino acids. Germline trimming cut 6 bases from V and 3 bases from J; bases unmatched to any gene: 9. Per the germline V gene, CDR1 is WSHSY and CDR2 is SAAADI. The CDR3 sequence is CASRAGGPVGYNEQFF. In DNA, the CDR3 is TGCGCCAGCAGGGCGGGGGGGCCGGTAGGCTACAATGAGCAGTTCTTC.

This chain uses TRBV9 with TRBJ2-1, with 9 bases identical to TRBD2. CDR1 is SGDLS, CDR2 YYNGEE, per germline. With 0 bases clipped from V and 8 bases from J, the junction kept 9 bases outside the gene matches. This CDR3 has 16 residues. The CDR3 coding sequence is TGTGCCAGCAGCGTAGCTAGCGGGGCGGTGACGGATGAGCAGTTCTTC. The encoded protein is CASSVASGAVTDEQFF.

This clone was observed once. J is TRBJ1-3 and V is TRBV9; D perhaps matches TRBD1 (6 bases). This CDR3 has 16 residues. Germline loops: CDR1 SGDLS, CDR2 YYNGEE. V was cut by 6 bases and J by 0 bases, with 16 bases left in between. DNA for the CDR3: TGTGCCAGCACCCCGGGGGGCACGAGCTCTGGAAACACCATATATTTT. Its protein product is CASTPGGTSSGNTIYF. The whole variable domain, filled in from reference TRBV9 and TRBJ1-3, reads DSGVTQTPKHLITATGQRVTLRCSPRSGDLSVYWYQQSLDQGLQFLIQYYNGEERAKGNILERFSAQQFPDLHSELNLSSLELGDSALYFCASTPGGTSSGNTIYFGEGSWLTVV.

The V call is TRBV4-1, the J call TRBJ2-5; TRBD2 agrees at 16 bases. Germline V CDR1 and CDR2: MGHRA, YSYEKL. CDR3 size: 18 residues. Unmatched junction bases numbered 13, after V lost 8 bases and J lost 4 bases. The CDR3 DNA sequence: TGCGCCAGCGCCCCCGGGACTAGCGGGGGGGCCAGGGGAGAGACCCAGTACTTC. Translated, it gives CASAPGTSGGARGETQYF.

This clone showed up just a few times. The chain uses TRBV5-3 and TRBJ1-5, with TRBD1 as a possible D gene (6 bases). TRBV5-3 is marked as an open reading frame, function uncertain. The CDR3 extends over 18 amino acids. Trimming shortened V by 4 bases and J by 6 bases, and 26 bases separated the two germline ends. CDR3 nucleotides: TGTGCCAGAAGCCCCAAGGGGGAGGGACCGGGGGATTGTCAGCCCCAGCATTTT. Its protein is CARSPKGEGPGDCQPQHF.

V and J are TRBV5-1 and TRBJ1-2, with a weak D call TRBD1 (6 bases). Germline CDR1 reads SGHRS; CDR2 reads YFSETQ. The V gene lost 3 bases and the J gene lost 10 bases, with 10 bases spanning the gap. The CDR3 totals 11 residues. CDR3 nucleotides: TGCGCCAGCAGCTGGGACAACGACTACACCTTC. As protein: CASSWDNDYTF.

The CDR3, as DNA: TGCAGCATATCGACTAGCAGAGAGCAGTTCTTC. It yields the protein CSISTSREQFF. The V and J genes are TRBV29-1 and TRBJ2-1; 7 bases fit TRBD2. Germline V gives CDR1 SQVTM, CDR2 ANQGSEA. Trimming removed 8 bases from V and 10 bases from J; junction bases left unmatched: 8. The CDR3 length is 11 residues.

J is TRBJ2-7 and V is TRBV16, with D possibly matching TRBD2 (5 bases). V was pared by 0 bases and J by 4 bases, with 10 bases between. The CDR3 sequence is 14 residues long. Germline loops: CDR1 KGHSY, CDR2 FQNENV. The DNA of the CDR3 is TGTGCCAGCAGCCAATCGGGCAGGAGGTACGAGCAGTACTTC. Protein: CASSQSGRRYEQYF.

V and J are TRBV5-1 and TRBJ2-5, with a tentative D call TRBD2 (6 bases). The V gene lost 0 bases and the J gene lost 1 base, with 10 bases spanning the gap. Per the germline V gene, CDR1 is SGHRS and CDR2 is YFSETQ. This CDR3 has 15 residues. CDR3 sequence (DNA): TGCGCCAGCAGCTTGGAGGCGGGGAGCCAAGAGACCCAGTACTTC. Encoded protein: CASSLEAGSQETQYF.

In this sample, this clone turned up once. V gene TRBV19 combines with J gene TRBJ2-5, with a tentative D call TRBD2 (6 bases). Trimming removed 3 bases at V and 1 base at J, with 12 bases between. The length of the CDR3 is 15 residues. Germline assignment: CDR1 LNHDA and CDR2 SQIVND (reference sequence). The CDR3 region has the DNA TGTGCCAGTAGTATGTTTGGGGACTTCCAAGAGACCCAGTACTTC. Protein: CASSMFGDFQETQYF.

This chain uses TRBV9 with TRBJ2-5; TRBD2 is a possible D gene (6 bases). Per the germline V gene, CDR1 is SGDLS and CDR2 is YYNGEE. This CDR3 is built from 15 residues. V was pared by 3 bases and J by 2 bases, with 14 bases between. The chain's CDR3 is CASSGSGSPQETQYF. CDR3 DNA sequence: TGTGCCAGCAGCGGTAGCGGCTCGCCTCAAGAGACCCAGTACTTC.

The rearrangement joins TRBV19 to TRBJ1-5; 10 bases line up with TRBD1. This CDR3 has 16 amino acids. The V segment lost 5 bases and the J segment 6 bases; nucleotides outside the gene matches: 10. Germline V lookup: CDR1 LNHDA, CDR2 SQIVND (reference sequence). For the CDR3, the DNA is TGTGCCAGTAGTCCCCGGGACAGGGGTGTTAGTCAGCCCCAGCATTTT. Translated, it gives CASSPRDRGVSQPQHF.

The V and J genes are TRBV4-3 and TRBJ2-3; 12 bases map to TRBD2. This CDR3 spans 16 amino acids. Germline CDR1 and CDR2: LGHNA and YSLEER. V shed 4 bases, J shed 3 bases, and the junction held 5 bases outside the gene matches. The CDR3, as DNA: TGCGCCAGCAGCCGATTAGGACTAGCGGGGACAGATACGCAGTATTTT. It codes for CASSRLGLAGTDTQYF.

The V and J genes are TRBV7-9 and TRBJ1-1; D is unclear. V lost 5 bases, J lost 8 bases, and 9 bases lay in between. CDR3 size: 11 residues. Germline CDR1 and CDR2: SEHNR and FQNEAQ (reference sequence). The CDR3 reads CASSRGLEAFF. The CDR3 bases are TGTGCCAGCAGCCGGGGATTAGAAGCTTTCTTT. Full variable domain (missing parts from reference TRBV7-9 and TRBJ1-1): DTGVSQNPRHKITKRGQNVTFRCDPISEHNRLYWYRQTLGQGPEFLTYFQNEAQLEKSRLLSDRFSAERPKGSFSTLEIQRTEQGDSAMYLCASSRGLEAFFGQGTRLTVV.

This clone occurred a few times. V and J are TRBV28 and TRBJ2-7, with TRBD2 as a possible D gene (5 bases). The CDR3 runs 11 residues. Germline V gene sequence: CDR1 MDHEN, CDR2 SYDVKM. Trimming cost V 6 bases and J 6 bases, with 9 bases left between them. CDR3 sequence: CASSLRAEQYF. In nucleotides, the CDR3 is TGTGCCAGCAGCCTGCGGGCCGAGCAGTACTTC. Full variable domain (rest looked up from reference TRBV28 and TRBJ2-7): DVKVTQSSRYLVKRTGEKVFLECVQDMDHENMFWYRQDPGLGLRLIYFSYDVKMKEKGDIPEGYSVSREKKERFSLILESASTNQTSMYLCASSLRAEQYFGPGTRLTVT.

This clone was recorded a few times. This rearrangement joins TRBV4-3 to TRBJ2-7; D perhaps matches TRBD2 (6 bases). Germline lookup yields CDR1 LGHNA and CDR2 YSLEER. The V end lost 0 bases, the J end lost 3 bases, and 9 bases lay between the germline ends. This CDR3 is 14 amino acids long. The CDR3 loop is CASSQDRGFYEQYF. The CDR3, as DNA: TGCGCCAGCAGCCAAGATCGGGGGTTCTACGAGCAGTACTTC.

CDR3 bases: TGCGCCAGCAGCTTGACTAGCGGGGAACAAGAGACCCAGTACTTC. This codes for CASSLTSGEQETQYF. The V gene is TRBV5-1, the J gene TRBJ2-5, with 10 bases identical to TRBD2. The CDR3 extends over 15 amino acids. J was trimmed by 2 bases and V by 1 base; bases with no gene match: 2. Germline-derived CDR1 and CDR2 are SGHRS and YFSETQ.

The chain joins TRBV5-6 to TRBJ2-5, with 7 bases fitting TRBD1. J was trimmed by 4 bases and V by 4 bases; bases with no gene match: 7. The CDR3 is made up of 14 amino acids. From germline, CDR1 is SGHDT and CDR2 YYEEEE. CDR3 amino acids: CASSVTGTRETQYF. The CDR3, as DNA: TGTGCCAGCAGCGTGACAGGGACGAGAGAGACCCAGTACTTC.

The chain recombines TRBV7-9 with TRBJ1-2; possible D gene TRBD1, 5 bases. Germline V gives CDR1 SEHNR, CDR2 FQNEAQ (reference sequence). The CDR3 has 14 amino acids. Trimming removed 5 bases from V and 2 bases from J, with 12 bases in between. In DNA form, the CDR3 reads TGTGCCAGCAGCCTAGAGGGGTCCAACTATGGCTACACCTTC. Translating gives CASSLEGSNYGYTF.

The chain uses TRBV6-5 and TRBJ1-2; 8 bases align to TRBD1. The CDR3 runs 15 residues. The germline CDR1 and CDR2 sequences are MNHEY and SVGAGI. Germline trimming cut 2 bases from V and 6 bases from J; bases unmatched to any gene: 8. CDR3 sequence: CASSYTGRGRDGYTF. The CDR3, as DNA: TGTGCCAGCAGTTACACGGGCAGGGGGCGAGATGGCTACACCTTC.

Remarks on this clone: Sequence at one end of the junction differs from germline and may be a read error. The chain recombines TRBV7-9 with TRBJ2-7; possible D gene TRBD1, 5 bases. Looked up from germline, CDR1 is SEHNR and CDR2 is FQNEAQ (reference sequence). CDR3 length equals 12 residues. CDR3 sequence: CSSSAQGYEQYF. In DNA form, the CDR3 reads TGTTCCAGCAGCGCGCAGGGTTACGAGCAGTACTTC.

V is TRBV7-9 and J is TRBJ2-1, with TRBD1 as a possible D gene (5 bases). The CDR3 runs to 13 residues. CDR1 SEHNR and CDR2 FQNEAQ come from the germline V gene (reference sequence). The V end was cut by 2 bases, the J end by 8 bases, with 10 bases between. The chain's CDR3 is CASSLKGLDEQFF. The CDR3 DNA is TGTGCCAGCAGCTTAAAGGGGCTCGATGAGCAGTTCTTC.